The clone carrying this TCR beta chain was detected a few times. As yet, its antigen is unknown. Primers included in the PCR were 60 Vbeta and 13 Jbeta primers. The method was immunoSEQ multiplex PCR; TCRdb's version includes in-frame clones alone and lacks a portion of them. The sample shows some 110,000 clones, around 68% of them seen only once. These data come from a study of cytomegalovirus exposure and HLA in healthy donors. Study conclusions and caveats: Most TCR beta V segments were productive about 90% or about 30% of the time in an earlier analysis.

The CDR3 has 18 amino acids. The germline V gene encodes CDR1 SGHVS and CDR2 FNYEAQ. J was trimmed by 2 bases and V by 2 bases; bases with no gene match: 8. Source material: PBMCs. The receptor was isolated from a woman aged 45 to 65 in good health and CMV-seropositive. The gene calls are TRBV7-6 and TRBJ2-3, with 12 bases fitting TRBD2. CDR3 sequence: CASSLQTSGGSPTDTQYF. Here the CDR3 DNA reads TGTGCCAGCAGCTTACAAACTAGCGGGGGGAGCCCCACAGATACGCAGTATTTT.